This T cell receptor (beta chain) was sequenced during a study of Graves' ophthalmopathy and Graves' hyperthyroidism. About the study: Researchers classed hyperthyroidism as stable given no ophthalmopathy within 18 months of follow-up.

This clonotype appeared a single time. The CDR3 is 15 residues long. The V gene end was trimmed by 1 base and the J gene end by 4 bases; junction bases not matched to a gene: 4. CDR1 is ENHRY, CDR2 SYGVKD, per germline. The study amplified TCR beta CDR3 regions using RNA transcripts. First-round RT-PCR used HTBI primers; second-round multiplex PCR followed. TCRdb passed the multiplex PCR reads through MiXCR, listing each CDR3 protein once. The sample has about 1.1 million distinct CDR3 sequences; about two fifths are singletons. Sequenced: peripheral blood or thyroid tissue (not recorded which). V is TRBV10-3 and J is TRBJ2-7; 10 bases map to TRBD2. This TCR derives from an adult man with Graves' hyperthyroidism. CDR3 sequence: CAISEFETSGYEQYF. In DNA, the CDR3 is TGTGCCATCAGTGAGTTTGAGACTAGCGGGTACGAGCAGTACTTC.